Below are 28 T cell receptor beta chains sequenced from a single sample in a study of blood T cell repertoires in COVID-19. Only in-frame clones appear in the TCRdb table, and some are missing; sequencing was by immunoSEQ multiplex PCR. The repertoire includes about 210,000 clones, around 86% of them detected once, and 7.2% sits in the top ten. Sample: PBMCs or T cells enriched from blood (not recorded which). The receptors come from a young man in a cohort exposed to, infected with or recovered from COVID-19 (not recorded which).

The V call is TRBV5-1, the J call TRBJ1-1; 10 positions match TRBD1. Unmatched junction bases numbered 18, after V lost 5 bases and J lost 5 bases. The CDR3 spans 18 residues. CDR1 is SGHRS, CDR2 YFSETQ, per germline. CDR3 DNA sequence: TGCGCCAGCAGTTTTAATTACCGGGACAGGGGTTATCGAACTGAAGCTTTCTTT. It specifies CASSFNYRDRGYRTEAFF.

The CDR3 DNA reads TGCGCCAGCCTCGGGGGACAGTCTGAAGCTTTCTTT. Translated, it gives CASLGGQSEAFF. The genes are TRBV10-2 and TRBJ1-1, with 7 bases matching TRBD1. Germline V CDR1 and CDR2: WSHSY, SAAADI. V dropped 8 bases and J dropped 6; count of bases not matched to a gene: 6. This CDR3 has 12 amino acids.

V gene TRBV28 combines with J gene TRBJ2-2, with 9 nucleotides matching TRBD1. Germline V gene lookup returns CDR1 MDHEN and CDR2 SYDVKM. The J segment lost 7 bases and the V segment lost 2 bases, leaving 8 bases of the junction unmatched. This CDR3 has 16 residues. In nucleotides, the CDR3 is TGTGCCAGCAGTTTACGGGGACAGGGTGTTTACGGGGAGCTGTTTTTT. This sequence encodes CASSLRGQGVYGELFF.

The chain is built from TRBV7-3 and TRBJ2-1, with TRBD2 matching over 9 bases. Germline assignment: CDR1 SGHTA and CDR2 FQGTGA. The CDR3 runs 14 residues. Unmatched junction bases numbered 4, after V lost 0 bases and J lost 10 bases. In DNA, the CDR3 is TGTGCCAGCAGCTTAACGGGGCTAGCGGGAGAGCAGTTCTTC. Its protein is CASSLTGLAGEQFF.

The chain uses TRBV5-1 and TRBJ2-7, with a possible D match to TRBD1 (5 bases). The CDR3 consists of 13 residues. CDR1 and CDR2 from the germline V gene are SGHRS and YFSETQ. V lost 4 bases to trimming and J lost 6 bases, with 14 bases between them. The CDR3 nucleotides are TGCGCCAGCAGCGCGGACGTCAGGGTCGAGCAGTACTTC. Protein: CASSADVRVEQYF. The complete variable domain, with remaining parts taken from reference TRBV5-1 and TRBJ2-7, reads KAGVTQTPRYLIKTRGQQVTLSCSPISGHRSVSWYQQTPGQGLQFLFEYFSETQRNKGNFPGRFSGRQFSNSRSEMNVSTLELGDSALYLCASSADVRVEQYFGPGTRLTVT.

The chain combines TRBV2 with TRBJ1-4; perhaps TRBD1 as D (5 bases). V lost 8 bases to trimming and J lost 14 bases, with 18 bases between them. The CDR3 consists of 12 residues. The germline V gene encodes CDR1 SNHLY and CDR2 FYNNEI. DNA of the CDR3: TGTGCCAGCCAACACTTCAAGGGGAGGCTGTTTTTT. Translation gives CASQHFKGRLFF. Full variable domain (rest looked up from reference TRBV2 and TRBJ1-4): EPEVTQTPSHQVTQMGQEVILRCVPISNHLYFYWYRQILGQKVEFLVSFYNNEISEKSEIFDDQFSVERPDGSNFTLKIRSTKLEDSAMYFCASQHFKGRLFFGSGTQLSVL.

The rearrangement joins TRBV18 to TRBJ1-3; tentative D call: TRBD1 (6 bases). The V end lost 3 bases, the J end lost 0 bases, and 9 bases lay between the germline ends. Germline V gene lookup returns CDR1 KGHSH and CDR2 LQKENI. The CDR3 is 15 residues long. CDR3 loop: CASSPRTASGNTIYF. The CDR3 DNA reads TGTGCCAGCTCACCCCGGACAGCCTCTGGAAACACCATATATTTT.

The V and J genes are TRBV12-5 and TRBJ1-2; D not resolved. The CDR3 has 16 residues. Germline CDR1 reads LGHNT; CDR2 reads FRNRAP. With 0 bases removed from V and 0 bases from J, the gap between germline ends came to 11 bases. Here the CDR3 DNA reads TGTGCTAGTGGTTTGGTATACCGGGGATCTAACTATGGCTACACCTTC. Translated: CASGLVYRGSNYGYTF.

This clone came up once. The rearrangement joins TRBV29-1 to TRBJ1-2, with a tentative D call TRBD1 (5 bases). Trimming shortened V by 6 bases and J by 4 bases, and 12 bases separated the two germline ends. The CDR3 totals 12 residues. Germline CDR1 is SQVTM and CDR2 is ANQGSEA. CDR3 nucleotide sequence: TGCAGCGTCTCGGAGGGACCCTATGGCTACACCTTC. It specifies CSVSEGPYGYTF.

The J gene is TRBJ1-6, the V gene TRBV27, with a weak D call TRBD1 (5 bases). CDR3 length: 18 amino acids. Germline V gene lookup returns CDR1 MNHEY and CDR2 SMNVEV (reference sequence). Trimming removed 0 bases from V and 5 bases from J, with 17 bases in between. This CDR3 reads CASSLSFGRAGHNSPLHF. The CDR3 nucleotides read TGTGCCAGCAGTTTATCATTTGGCAGGGCAGGGCATAATTCACCCCTCCACTTT.

The rearrangement joins TRBV25-1 to TRBJ2-7; D call uncertain. In germline, CDR1 is MGHDK, CDR2 SYGVNS. This CDR3 region has 11 residues. The germline V and J ends were trimmed by 4 bases and 1 base, with 2 bases remaining between them. The CDR3 protein is CASSASYEQYF. The CDR3 DNA reads TGTGCCAGCAGTGCATCCTACGAGCAGTACTTC.

This rearrangement joins TRBV5-1 to TRBJ2-3; the match to TRBD2 covers 7 bases. CDR3 length: 16 residues. With 6 bases clipped from V and 0 bases from J, the junction kept 10 bases outside the gene matches. The germline V gene encodes CDR1 SGHRS and CDR2 YFSETQ. This CDR3 is CASNQGGRTSTDTQYF. The CDR3, as DNA: TGCGCCAGCAACCAAGGCGGGAGAACTAGCACAGATACGCAGTATTTT.

This clone has only one observation. The V gene is TRBV18, the J gene TRBJ2-1; 8 nucleotides line up with TRBD1. CDR1 and CDR2 (germline): KGHSH, LQKENI. The V and J ends lost 6 bases and 12 bases, in that order; junction bases with no gene match: 19. This CDR3 has 16 amino acids. DNA for the CDR3: TGTGCCAGCTCCCCAAGTTCGGGACAGGACATCCCGGGGCAGTTCTTC. It specifies CASSPSSGQDIPGQFF.

The rearrangement links TRBV15 to TRBJ1-4; the D gene is possibly TRBD1 (6 bases). Germline V gives CDR1 LNHNV, CDR2 YYDKDF (reference sequence). The CDR3 runs 15 residues. Trimming took off 1 base at V and 5 bases at J, with 11 bases between the two ends. This chain's CDR3 is CATSRVQGTNEKLFF. The CDR3 DNA reads TGTGCCACCAGCAGAGTCCAGGGGACCAATGAAAAACTGTTTTTT.

The V and J genes are TRBV7-6 and TRBJ1-5, with a possible D match to TRBD1 (6 bases). CDR1 is SGHVS and CDR2 is FNYEAQ in the germline V gene. V was trimmed by 1 base and J by 0 bases, leaving 10 bases between them. The CDR3 has 16 amino acids. The DNA of the CDR3 is TGTGCCAGCAGCTTAGGAGGGGGAAATAGCAATCAGCCCCAGCATTTT. Amino acids: CASSLGGGNSNQPQHF.

This chain uses TRBV27 with TRBJ1-4; 7 bases are shared with TRBD1. The V gene end was trimmed by 4 bases and the J gene end by 8 bases; junction bases not matched to a gene: 4. The CDR3 covers 13 residues. The germline gives CDR1 MNHEY, CDR2 SMNVEV (reference sequence). The chain's CDR3 is CASSSQGQEKLFF. For the CDR3, the DNA is TGTGCCAGCAGTTCACAGGGGCAAGAAAAACTGTTTTTT.

Notes on this clone: A read error may produce the germline difference seen at one junction end. The chain couples TRBV19 to TRBJ2-4; 10 nucleotides agree with TRBD1. Germline V lookup: CDR1 LNHDA, CDR2 SQIVND (reference sequence). This CDR3 spans 16 amino acids. The CDR3 DNA reads TGTGCCAGTACTCCCCAGGGGGGGACAGGGGTCTCCCGGGTTGACTTC. The encoded protein is CASTPQGGTGVSRVDF.

The V and J genes are TRBV6-6 and TRBJ2-3; 10 bases are a match to TRBD2. The germline gives CDR1 MNHNY, CDR2 SVGAGI (reference sequence). With V trimmed by 0 bases and J by 3 bases, 3 bases remained unmatched. This CDR3 has 16 residues. CDR3 bases: TGTGCCAGCAGTTACTCTCTAGCGGGAGCGACAGATACGCAGTATTTT. Its translation is CASSYSLAGATDTQYF.

This clone was picked up one time. The V and J genes are TRBV25-1 and TRBJ1-6; D may be TRBD1 (5 bases). The CDR3 is made up of 15 amino acids. The germline V gene encodes CDR1 MGHDK and CDR2 SYGVNS. The V gene lost 5 bases and the J gene lost 9 bases, with 17 bases spanning the gap. The CDR3 reads CASSPQGAVGSPLHF. CDR3 bases: TGTGCCAGCAGTCCTCAGGGTGCCGTTGGTTCACCCCTCCACTTT.

The chain carries TRBV19 and TRBJ1-5; D is unclear. Per the germline V gene, CDR1 is LNHDA and CDR2 is SQIVND (reference sequence). V dropped 4 bases and J dropped 5 bases, with 15 bases sitting between them. The CDR3 is made up of 15 amino acids. CDR3 protein: CASSTPMLAYQPQHF. CDR3 sequence (DNA): TGTGCCAGTAGTACGCCAATGCTAGCTTATCAGCCCCAGCATTTT.

This clone was seen more than once but under ten times. The chain carries TRBV21-1 and TRBJ2-7; the DNA was not compared with TRBD2, the D call given in the table. TRBV21-1 is a recognized pseudogene. This CDR3 comprises 18 residues. The CDR3 coding sequence is TGTGCCAGCAGCAAAGTTTGGCCGGGGTCCGGGGGTTGGGGCGAGCAGTACTTC. Protein: CASSKVWPGSGGWGEQYF.

The chain couples TRBV9 to TRBJ2-2, with unresolved D. Germline-derived CDR1 and CDR2 are SGDLS and YYNGEE. Trimming stripped 3 bases from V and 1 base from J, with 4 bases between. The CDR3 totals 13 residues. The CDR3 region is CASSAGNTGELFF. In DNA form, the CDR3 reads TGTGCCAGCAGCGCCGGGAACACCGGGGAGCTGTTTTTT.

The gene calls are TRBV10-2 and TRBJ2-3; TRBD2 might be the D (6 bases). From germline, CDR1 is WSHSY and CDR2 SAAADI. Trimming cost V 5 bases and J 4 bases, with 13 bases left between them. There are 14 residues in the CDR3. The CDR3 sequence is CASSHVSGADTQYF. The CDR3 DNA sequence: TGCGCCAGCAGTCATGTTTCGGGGGCAGATACGCAGTATTTT.

The chain employs TRBV2 and TRBJ2-5, with D perhaps TRBD2 (7 bases). The V and J ends lost 6 bases and 7 bases respectively, with 18 bases between them. The germline CDR1 and CDR2 sequences are SNHLY and FYNNEI. This CDR3 region has 14 residues. The CDR3 here is CASRSGRGAWTQYF. The CDR3 coding sequence is TGTGCCAGCAGATCAGGGAGGGGGGCATGGACCCAGTACTTC.

The chain links TRBV2 to TRBJ1-1; 10 nucleotides match TRBD1. Germline V lookup: CDR1 SNHLY, CDR2 FYNNEI. This CDR3 contains 15 residues. V shed 5 bases, J shed 7 bases, and the junction held 10 bases outside the gene matches. The CDR3 sequence: CASSSGTGAANEAFF. CDR3 DNA sequence: TGTGCCAGCAGTTCCGGGACAGGGGCTGCCAATGAAGCTTTCTTT.

In this sample, this clone turned up once. This chain connects TRBV3-1 (or the pseudogene TRBV3-2) to TRBJ2-7; no clear D. With 0 bases removed from V and 4 bases from J, the gap between germline ends came to 4 bases. CDR3 length equals 12 residues. The germline V gene encodes CDR1 LGHDT and CDR2 YNNKEL (reference sequence). The CDR3 sequence: CASSQDFYEQYF. The CDR3 nucleotides read TGTGCCAGCAGCCAAGACTTTTACGAGCAGTACTTC.

This chain connects TRBV12-5 to TRBJ1-2; D not certain. CDR1 is LGHNT, CDR2 FRNRAP, per germline. Trimming cost V 7 bases and J 0 bases, with 9 bases left between them. The CDR3 contains 13 residues. The CDR3 reads CASAGLANYGYTF. The CDR3 DNA follows: TGTGCTAGTGCCGGGTTGGCTAACTATGGCTACACCTTC.

The rearrangement joins TRBV5-4 to TRBJ1-4; a possible D gene is TRBD1 (5 bases). Trimming removed 0 bases at V and 3 bases at J, with 9 bases between. The CDR3 loop spans 15 amino acids. The germline V gene encodes CDR1 SGHNT and CDR2 YYREEE (reference sequence). CDR3 residues: CASSLERGSNEKLFF. The CDR3 DNA is TGTGCCAGCAGCTTGGAAAGGGGTTCTAATGAAAAACTGTTTTTT.